The present entry profiles one TCR beta chain with its context. Antigen specificity is unknown. Healthy Caucasian donors formed the entire cohort. A universal primer site arose from template switching, and cDNA bore unique molecular identifiers. TCRdb passed the 5' RACE reads through MiXCR, listing each CDR3 protein once. This table holds roughly 500,000 distinct CDR3 sequences, roughly a fifth found once. The data are from a study of identical twins. V was trimmed by 3 bases and J by 5 bases, leaving 13 bases between them. CDR1 and CDR2 from the germline V gene are DFQATT and SNEGSKA (reference sequence). The CDR3 runs to 13 residues. Study outcomes and limitations: There were fewer insertions in abundant cord blood beta clonotypes, but memory repertoires showed no such pattern.

The sample was also linked to a second study, of T cells expressing NK-cell markers.

The sample comprised CD4+ T cells sorted from blood. The chain carries TRBV20-1 and TRBJ2-5; D is perhaps TRBD1 (6 bases). The TCR comes from a woman between 18 and 29 years old in good health. CDR3 loop: CSASHRAPETQYF. The CDR3 coding sequence is TGCAGTGCTAGCCACAGGGCCCCCGAGACCCAGTACTTC.